This T cell receptor (beta chain) appears in the sequencing data of a study of response to subunit inactivated influenza vaccine. General study results and limits: There was a suggestion from the authors that each seasonal influenza vaccination recruits few new T cells.

One entry per CDR3 protein, called by TCRdb with MiXCR from the RT-PCR reads. The repertoire holds a few hundred thousand distinct CDR3 sequences, with approximately 7.3% as singletons. J lost 5 bases, V lost 1 base, and 5 bases had no gene match. The germline gives CDR1 LNHNV, CDR2 YYDKDF (reference sequence). The CDR3 runs to 15 residues. This clonotype showed up many times. Its antigen remains unknown. Material: PBMCs from blood, obtained around 25 months after vaccination. The TCR comes from a man between 50 and 75 years old who received an inactivated influenza vaccine. The gene calls are TRBV15 and TRBJ2-7; 10 bases are shared with TRBD2. Here the CDR3 DNA reads TGTGCCACCAGCAGAGGAAGCGGGAGGGCCCACGAGCAGTACTTC. It specifies CATSRGSGRAHEQYF.